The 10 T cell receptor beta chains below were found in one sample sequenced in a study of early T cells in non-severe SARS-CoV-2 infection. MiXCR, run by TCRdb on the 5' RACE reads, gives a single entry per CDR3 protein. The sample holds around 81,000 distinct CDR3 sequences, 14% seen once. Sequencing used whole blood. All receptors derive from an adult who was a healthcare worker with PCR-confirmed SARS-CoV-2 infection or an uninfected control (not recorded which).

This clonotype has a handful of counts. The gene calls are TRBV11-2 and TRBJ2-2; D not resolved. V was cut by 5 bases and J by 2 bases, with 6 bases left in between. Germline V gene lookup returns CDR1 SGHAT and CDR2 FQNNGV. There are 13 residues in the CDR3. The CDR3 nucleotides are TGTGCCAGCAGCCGACGTAACACCGGGGAGCTGTTTTTT. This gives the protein CASSRRNTGELFF.

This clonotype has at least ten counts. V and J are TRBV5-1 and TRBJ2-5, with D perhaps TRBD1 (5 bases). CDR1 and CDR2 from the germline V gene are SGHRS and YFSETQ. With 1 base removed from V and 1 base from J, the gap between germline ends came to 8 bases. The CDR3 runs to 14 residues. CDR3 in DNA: TGCGCCAGCAGCTTGACAGGCTCCCAAGAGACCCAGTACTTC. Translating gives CASSLTGSQETQYF.

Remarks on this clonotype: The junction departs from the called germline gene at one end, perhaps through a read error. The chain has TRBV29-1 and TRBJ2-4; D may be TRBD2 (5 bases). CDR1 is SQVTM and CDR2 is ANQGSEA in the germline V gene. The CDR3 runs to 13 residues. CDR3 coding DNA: TGCAGCGTTGTCCCGGGGAGCAAAAGCATTCAGTACTTC. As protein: CSVVPGSKSIQYF. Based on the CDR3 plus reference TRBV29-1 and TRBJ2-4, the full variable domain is SAVISQKPSRDICQRGTSLTIQCQVDSQVTMMFWYRQQPGQSLTLIATANQGSEATYESGFVIDKFPISRPNLTFSTLTVSNMSPEDSSIYLCSVVPGSKSIQYFGAGTRLSVL.

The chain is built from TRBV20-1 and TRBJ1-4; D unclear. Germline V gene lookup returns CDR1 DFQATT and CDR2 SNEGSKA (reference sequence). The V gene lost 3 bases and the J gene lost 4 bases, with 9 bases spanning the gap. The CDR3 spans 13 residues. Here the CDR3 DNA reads TGCAGTGCTAGTGCTGGGTTTAATGAAAAACTGTTTTTT. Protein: CSASAGFNEKLFF.

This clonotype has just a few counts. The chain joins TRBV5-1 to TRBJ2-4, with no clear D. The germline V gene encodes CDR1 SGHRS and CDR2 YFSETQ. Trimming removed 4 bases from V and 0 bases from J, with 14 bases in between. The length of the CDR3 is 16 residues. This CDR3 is CASSRAVIAAKNIQYF. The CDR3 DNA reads TGCGCCAGCAGCAGGGCGGTAATTGCAGCCAAAAACATTCAGTACTTC.

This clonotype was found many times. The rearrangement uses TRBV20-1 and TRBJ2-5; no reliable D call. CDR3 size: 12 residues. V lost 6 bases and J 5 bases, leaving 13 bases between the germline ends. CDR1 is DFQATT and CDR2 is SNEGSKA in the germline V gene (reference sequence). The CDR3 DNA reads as TGCAGTGCAGGGTCGCAAGTGGAGACCCAGTACTTC. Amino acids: CSAGSQVETQYF.

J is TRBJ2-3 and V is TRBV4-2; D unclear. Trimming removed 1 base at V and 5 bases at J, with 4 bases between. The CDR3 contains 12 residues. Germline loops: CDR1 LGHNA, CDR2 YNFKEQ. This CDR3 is CASSQGLDTQYF. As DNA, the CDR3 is TGTGCCAGCAGCCAAGGTCTAGATACGCAGTATTTT.

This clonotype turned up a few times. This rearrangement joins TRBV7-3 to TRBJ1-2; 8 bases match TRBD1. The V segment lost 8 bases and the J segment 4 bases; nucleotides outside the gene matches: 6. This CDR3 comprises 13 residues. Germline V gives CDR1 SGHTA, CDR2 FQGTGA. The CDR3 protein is CASRDRRSYGYTF. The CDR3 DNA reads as TGTGCCAGCCGGGACAGGCGAAGCTATGGCTACACCTTC.

The CDR3 nucleotides are TGTGCCAGCAGCTTGGGGGGAGTAGTCTCACCCCTCCACTTT. Translated: CASSLGGVVSPLHF. The V gene is TRBV7-3, the J gene TRBJ1-6, with D perhaps matching TRBD1 (5 bases). Trimming took 3 bases from V and 10 from J, leaving 13 bases between them. The CDR3 runs 14 residues. CDR1 and CDR2 (germline): SGHTA, FQGTGA.

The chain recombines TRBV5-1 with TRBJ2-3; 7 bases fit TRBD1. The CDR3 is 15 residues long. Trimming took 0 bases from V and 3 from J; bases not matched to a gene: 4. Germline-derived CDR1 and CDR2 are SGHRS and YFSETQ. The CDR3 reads CASSLDQGETDTQYF. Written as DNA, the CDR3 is TGCGCCAGCAGCTTGGACCAGGGGGAGACAGATACGCAGTATTTT.